Below, 21 T cell receptor beta chains from the same sample are listed, as sequenced in a study of cytomegalovirus exposure and HLA in healthy donors. Assay: immunoSEQ multiplex PCR; the TCRdb copy retains only in-frame clones and omits some. The sample records roughly 330,000 clones, about 85% being singletons. Sequencing used PBMCs. The receptors were gathered from a woman aged 25 to 39 in good health and CMV-seropositive.

The gene calls are TRBV4-3 and TRBJ1-1; maybe TRBD1 (6 bases). Trimming took 3 bases from V and 1 from J, leaving 15 bases between them. CDR1 LGHNA and CDR2 YSLEER come from the germline V gene. This CDR3 spans 16 amino acids. This CDR3 reads CASSQGLTGANTEAFF. CDR3 nucleotides: TGCGCCAGCAGCCAGGGATTGACAGGTGCGAACACTGAAGCTTTCTTT.

The rearrangement joins TRBV30 to TRBJ1-1; no definite D call. V was trimmed by 0 bases and J by 6 bases, leaving 11 bases between them. Germline loops: CDR1 GTSNPN, CDR2 SVGIG (reference sequence). The CDR3 runs 13 residues. The CDR3 is CAWSVHIGAEAFF. The CDR3 DNA sequence: TGTGCCTGGAGTGTACACATCGGGGCTGAAGCTTTCTTT.

The CDR3, as DNA: TGCAGCGTCGGGACAGGGCGCAATGAGCAGTTCTTC. Translation gives CSVGTGRNEQFF. The rearrangement uses TRBV29-1 and TRBJ2-1, with 9 positions matching TRBD1. This CDR3 contains 12 residues. The V and J ends lost 6 bases and 6 bases, in that order; junction bases with no gene match: 3. Germline CDR1 SQVTM, CDR2 ANQGSEA.

This clone has only one observation. The DNA of the CDR3 is TGCGCCAGCAGTGAAAGCGGGGCGGCCTACGAGCAGTACTTC. Its translation is CASSESGAAYEQYF. This chain connects TRBV10-2 to TRBJ2-7; 7 nucleotides line up with TRBD2. The CDR3 runs 14 residues. Germline V gene data show CDR1 as WSHSY and CDR2 as SAAADI. V gave up 3 bases and J gave up 2 bases; unmatched junction bases: 4.

The CDR3 reads CASSTRGDSAYLNSYEQYF. In DNA, the CDR3 is TGTGCCAGCAGTACCAGAGGGGACAGTGCTTACCTAAACTCCTACGAGCAGTACTTC. This chain joins TRBV21-1 and TRBJ2-7; TRBD1, as called in the table, went unchecked against the DNA. TRBV21-1 is deemed a pseudogene. The CDR3 extends over 19 amino acids.

The V gene is TRBV6-5, the J gene TRBJ2-2; tentatively, D is TRBD1 or TRBD2 (5 bases each). CDR1 is MNHEY, CDR2 SVGAGI, per germline. Trimming stripped 5 bases from V and 7 bases from J, with 11 bases between. This CDR3 region has 13 residues. CDR3 loop: CASSRDRIGELFF. The CDR3 nucleotides read TGTGCCAGCAGTCGGGACCGGATCGGGGAGCTGTTTTTT.

This sequence joins TRBV5-6 and TRBJ2-2; D is perhaps TRBD2 (5 bases). From germline, CDR1 is SGHDT and CDR2 YYEEEE. The germline V and J ends were trimmed by 2 bases and 4 bases, with 12 bases remaining between them. The CDR3 is 15 amino acids. The CDR3 loop is CASSFQAVLTGELFF. In DNA, the CDR3 is TGTGCCAGCAGCTTTCAAGCGGTACTCACCGGGGAGCTGTTTTTT.

This chain joins TRBV7-9 and TRBJ2-1; TRBD2 matches 7 bases. The CDR3 spans 16 residues. Germline CDR1 and CDR2: SEHNR and FQNEAQ (reference sequence). V dropped 5 bases and J dropped 0; count of bases not matched to a gene: 7. DNA for the CDR3: TGTGCCAGCAGCAAGACTAGCCCTCGCTCCTACAATGAGCAGTTCTTC. As protein: CASSKTSPRSYNEQFF.

This clone was detected only once. The rearrangement joins TRBV28 to TRBJ2-5, with TRBD2 as a possible D gene (5 bases). The CDR3 consists of 14 residues. V was clipped by 5 bases and J by 4 bases, with 14 bases between them. Per germline, CDR1 MDHEN and CDR2 SYDVKM. CDR3 nucleotide sequence: TGTGCCAGCAGTCAGGAAGTGCGGGTAGAGACCCAGTACTTC. This encodes CASSQEVRVETQYF.

This sequence joins TRBV4-3 and TRBJ2-2, with D uncertain. This CDR3 contains 17 residues. Germline V gene data show CDR1 as LGHNA and CDR2 as YSLEER. Trimming pared 0 bases from V and 1 base from J, leaving 12 bases between. This CDR3 reads CASSQESHRLNTGELFF. As DNA, the CDR3 is TGCGCCAGCAGCCAAGAATCACACAGACTGAACACCGGGGAGCTGTTTTTT.

The chain links TRBV11-2 to TRBJ1-1, with D tentatively TRBD1 (5 bases). Looked up from germline, CDR1 is SGHAT and CDR2 is FQNNGV. V lost 8 bases and J 4 bases, leaving 14 bases between the germline ends. CDR3 size: 13 residues. CDR3 sequence: CASGTTEGTEAFF. In DNA, the CDR3 is TGTGCCAGCGGTACGACAGAAGGCACTGAAGCTTTCTTT.

The rearrangement links TRBV18 to TRBJ2-2, with D unresolved. This CDR3 contains 17 residues. V was shortened by 1 base and J by 2 bases, with 14 bases between the two germline ends. Germline CDR1 KGHSH, CDR2 LQKENI. In nucleotides, the CDR3 is TGTGCCAGCTCACCACACCCCCCCAGCAAAAACACCGGGGAGCTGTTTTTT. It encodes CASSPHPPSKNTGELFF.

This clone occurred a few times. The V call is TRBV4-3, the J call TRBJ1-5, with D possibly matching TRBD1 (5 bases). The V end lost 0 bases, the J end lost 7 bases, and 13 bases lay between the germline ends. The CDR3 totals 15 residues. Germline CDR1 LGHNA, CDR2 YSLEER. The CDR3 reads CASSQDLGLGQPQHF. The CDR3, as DNA: TGCGCCAGCAGCCAAGATTTGGGACTTGGACAGCCCCAGCATTTT.

The chain combines TRBV11-2 with TRBJ2-7, with TRBD1 identical over 7 bases. The CDR3 is 13 amino acids. V trimming: 6 bases; J trimming: 2 bases; junction bases outside the gene matches: 4. In germline, CDR1 is SGHAT, CDR2 FQNNGV. The CDR3 DNA is TGTGCCAGCAGTACCGGGACAGCCTACGAGCAGTACTTC. As protein: CASSTGTAYEQYF.

The chain carries TRBV5-1 and TRBJ1-6, with 7 bases lining up with TRBD1. CDR1 and CDR2 (germline): SGHRS, YFSETQ. The CDR3 is 14 amino acids. Trimming removed 4 bases from V and 5 bases from J; junction bases left unmatched: 3. The CDR3 is CASSRGQNNSPLHF. The CDR3 coding sequence is TGCGCCAGCAGCCGGGGACAGAATAATTCACCCCTCCACTTT. Using reference TRBV5-1 and TRBJ1-6 for the parts outside the CDR3, the full variable domain is KAGVTQTPRYLIKTRGQQVTLSCSPISGHRSVSWYQQTPGQGLQFLFEYFSETQRNKGNFPGRFSGRQFSNSRSEMNVSTLELGDSALYLCASSRGQNNSPLHFGNGTRLTVT.

This chain links TRBV25-1 with TRBJ1-6; the D is unclear. The germline CDR1 and CDR2 sequences are MGHDK and SYGVNS. With 4 bases removed from V and 3 bases from J, the gap between germline ends came to 10 bases. The CDR3 runs to 15 residues. This CDR3 is CASSVSSVYNSPLHF. Written as DNA, the CDR3 is TGTGCCAGCAGTGTGAGCTCTGTCTATAATTCACCCCTCCACTTT.

The CDR3, as DNA: TGTGCCAGCAGTTTATCGGGAAGACAAGAGACCCAGTACTTC. This encodes CASSLSGRQETQYF. The rearrangement uses TRBV27 and TRBJ2-5; D uncertain. Between the trimmed V and J ends, which lost 0 bases and 2 bases, there was a span of 7 bases. The CDR3 has 14 residues. The germline gives CDR1 MNHEY, CDR2 SMNVEV (reference sequence).

This chain connects TRBV7-2 to TRBJ2-7, with a possible D match to TRBD1 (7 bases). V was shortened by 4 bases and J by 4 bases, with 20 bases between the two germline ends. Per the germline V gene, CDR1 is SGHTA and CDR2 is FQGNSA. This CDR3 region has 16 residues. CDR3 nucleotide sequence: TGTGCCAGCAGCTCCATTACAGGGGAAGGGGGGTACGAGCAGTACTTC. It codes for CASSSITGEGGYEQYF. The whole variable domain, remainder taken from reference TRBV7-2 and TRBJ2-7, is GAGVSQSPSNKVTEKGKDVELRCDPISGHTALYWYRQSLGQGLEFLIYFQGNSAPDKSGLPSDRFSAERTGGSVSTLTIQRTQQEDSAVYLCASSSITGEGGYEQYFGPGTRLTVT.

The chain carries TRBV4-3 and TRBJ2-1; no definite D call. V lost 0 bases to trimming and J lost 7 bases, with 10 bases between them. The germline V gene has CDR1 LGHNA and CDR2 YSLEER. The CDR3 runs 14 residues. In nucleotides, the CDR3 is TGCGCCAGCAGCCAAGACTCCAGGACGAATGAGCAGTTCTTC. Residues: CASSQDSRTNEQFF.

The chain recombines TRBV9 with TRBJ2-5, with D tentatively TRBD1 (5 bases). The CDR3 consists of 17 residues. Germline assignment: CDR1 SGDLS and CDR2 YYNGEE. V was trimmed by 2 bases and J by 5 bases, leaving 22 bases between them. CDR3 DNA sequence: TGTGCCAGCAGCGTGGGGCCCTCCAACTACTCCCCGGAGACCCAGTACTTC. It translates to CASSVGPSNYSPETQYF.

The chain couples TRBV28 to TRBJ2-5; TRBD1 agrees at 8 bases. With 7 bases clipped from V and 5 bases from J, the junction kept 6 bases outside the gene matches. The CDR3 consists of 13 residues. CDR1 is MDHEN and CDR2 is SYDVKM in the germline V gene. The CDR3 loop is CASNTGGRETQYF. For the CDR3, the DNA is TGTGCCAGCAACACAGGGGGTCGGGAGACCCAGTACTTC.